A selection of T cell receptor beta chains follows, all from one sample in a study of cytomegalovirus exposure and HLA in healthy donors. Sequencing used immunoSEQ multiplex PCR; TCRdb keeps in-frame clones, though not all of them. This sample has more than 150,000 clones, with roughly 77% found just once. The sequenced sample consisted of PBMCs. The receptor source for this set is a woman aged 50 to 60 in good health and CMV-seropositive. The CDR3 runs from the conserved cysteine through the conserved F or W. The D gene is left open where the match is weak. Size tells how often a clone was seen (once, few, many) or the class of an expanded clone, and some rows leave it out.

TRBV5-6	-	TRBJ2-1	TRBD2	TGTGCCAGCAGCTTGACCGGGAGGGAGCATAACAATGAGCAGTTCTTC	CASSLTGREHNNEQFF
TRBV27	-	TRBJ2-7	-	TGTGCCAGCAGTTTAGCAGGGAAGGAGCAGTACTTC	CASSLAGKEQYF
TRBV19	once	TRBJ2-7	TRBD2	TGTGCCAGTAGTATTGGCCTAGCGGCTTACGAGCAGTACTTC	CASSIGLAAYEQYF
TRBV7-2	-	TRBJ2-7	-	TGTGCCAGCAGCTTGAAAACAGGGCCGGCCTACGAGCAGTACTTC	CASSLKTGPAYEQYF
TRBV5-4	-	TRBJ2-5	-	TGTGCCAGCAGCCCCGGTCCCTCCCGAGAGACCCAGTACTTC	CASSPGPSRETQYF
TRBV7-8	-	TRBJ2-7	TRBD1	TGTGCCAGCAGCTTAGAGGGGACAGGGGGGTCCTACGAGCAGTACTTC	CASSLEGTGGSYEQYF
TRBV19	-	TRBJ2-2	TRBD1	TGTGCCAGTAGACACGGGACAGGGTTTCCCGGGGAGCTGTTTTTT	CASRHGTGFPGELFF
TRBV19	-	TRBJ2-6	-	TGTGACAGCCGACAGCTCTCTGGGGCCAACGTCCTGACTTTC	CDSRQLSGANVLTF
TRBV5-1	-	TRBJ2-7	TRBD1	TGCGCCAGCAGCTTGGGACAGGGGGGCTCCTACGAGCAGTACTTC	CASSLGQGGSYEQYF
TRBV7-9	-	TRBJ1-2	TRBD1	TGTGCCAGCAGCCCCAGCGGGGACAGGGCCTATGGCTACACCTTC	CASSPSGDRAYGYTF
TRBV30	-	TRBJ2-7	TRBD1	TGTGCCTTTAACAGGGGAGAGCCCTACGAGCAGTACTTC	CAFNRGEPYEQYF
TRBV5-1	-	TRBJ1-3	TRBD1	TGCGCCAGCAGCTTGGCAGGGGGAAACACCACATATTTT	CASSLAGGNTTYF